The 32 T cell receptor beta chains presented below share a single source sample, sequenced in a study of regulatory T cells in long-lasting Graves disease. According to the study, TCR beta libraries were built with iRepertoire HTBI primers and CDR3-region Arm-PCR. Using its own MiXCR run on the multiplex PCR reads, TCRdb lists one record per CDR3 protein. This table has around 330,000 distinct CDR3 sequences, about a sixth appearing once. The sample's time point: newly diagnosed GD, antithyroid drugs for less than 3 months. PBMC RNA served as the TCR library source. The specimen comprised peripheral blood mononuclear cells (PBMCs), sampled at new diagnosis, from a patient treated with antithyroid drugs. The receptor source for this set is a female donor with Graves disease.

This clonotype was counted many times. Since the CDR3 does not end with the conserved phenylalanine or tryptophan, this likely comes from a read error. No DNA is shown, since the ends of the CDR3 on it are uncertain; the CDR3 is the one TCRdb lists. The chain is built from TRBV2 and TRBJ1-2. The CDR3 comprises 12 residues, both ends counted. Germline V lookup: CDR1 SNHLY, CDR2 FYNNEI. Here the CDR3 reads CASSEALRLLQL.

The chain employs TRBV12-3 or TRBV12-4 and TRBJ2-2; D perhaps matches TRBD2 (5 bases). The CDR3 loop spans 19 amino acids. The V end lost 6 bases, the J end lost 2 bases, and 25 bases lay between the germline ends. The CDR3 region has the DNA TGTGCCAGCAGCACCTTTGTCGGGATGGATACCACAAACACCGGGGAGCTGTTTTTT. It specifies CASSTFVGMDTTNTGELFF.

This clonotype was found many times. This rearrangement joins TRBV6-1 to TRBJ2-6; TRBD1 might be the D (6 bases). Germline loops: CDR1 MNHNS, CDR2 SASEGT. This CDR3 is 17 amino acids long. Trimming pared 2 bases from V and 0 bases from J, leaving 11 bases between. The CDR3, as DNA: TGTGCCAGCAGTGAACCACAGGGCCTCTCTGGGGCCAACGTCCTGACTTTC. Its translation: CASSEPQGLSGANVLTF.

This clonotype has a count of ten or more. CDR3 sequence reads: CASSLWSPNTGELFF. CDR3 nucleotide sequence: TGTGCCAGCAGTTTATGGTCACCGAACACCGGGGAGCTGTTTTTT. This chain joins TRBV27 and TRBJ2-2; D unclear. The V end lost 1 base, the J end lost 0 bases, and 6 bases lay between the germline ends. The CDR3 has 15 residues. Per the germline V gene, CDR1 is MNHEY and CDR2 is SMNVEV (reference sequence).

This clonotype was counted at least ten times. The V call is TRBV7-3, the J call TRBJ2-3; 8 bases fit TRBD2. Germline V lookup: CDR1 SGHTA, CDR2 FQGTGA. The V segment lost 1 base and the J segment 5 bases; nucleotides outside the gene matches: 14. This CDR3 comprises 18 residues. Here the CDR3 reads CASSLSGRPQPRGDTQYF. The DNA of the CDR3 is TGTGCCAGCAGCTTAAGCGGGAGGCCCCAGCCTAGGGGAGATACGCAGTATTTT.

This clonotype was recorded many times. The rearrangement joins TRBV28 to TRBJ2-3, with 11 positions matching TRBD2. The CDR3 covers 13 residues. Germline lookup yields CDR1 MDHEN and CDR2 SYDVKM. The V segment lost 9 bases and the J segment 4 bases; nucleotides outside the gene matches: 3. In nucleotides, the CDR3 is TGTGCCAGTACTAGCGGGAGCCCAGATACGCAGTATTTT. It is translated as CASTSGSPDTQYF.

The table lists this clonotype with a few counts. Because the CDR3's place on the DNA is in doubt, the DNA is left out and the CDR3 is given as listed by TCRdb. The chain is built from TRBV11-2 and TRBJ1-2; the table assigns TRBD1, which was not confirmed against the DNA. The CDR3 has 15 amino acids, counting both end residues. Germline V CDR1 and CDR2: SGHAT, FQNNGV. The CDR3 loop reads CASSWGSGSDYGYIF.

This clonotype was observed many times. The gene calls are TRBV11-2 and TRBJ1-1, with D hard to call. CDR3 length: 14 amino acids. Germline CDR1 reads SGHAT; CDR2 reads FQNNGV. V was clipped by 0 bases and J by 4 bases, with 9 bases between them. CDR3 DNA: TGTGCCAGCAGCTTAGAAACGGATAGCACTGAAGCTTTCTTT. As protein: CASSLETDSTEAFF.

In its sample, this clonotype was seen many times. The chain is built from TRBV3-1 and TRBJ2-7; D unclear. The germline gives CDR1 LGHDT, CDR2 YNNKEL (reference sequence). V lost 4 bases and J lost 0, with 16 bases in between. The CDR3 length is 16 residues. CDR3 coding DNA: TGTGCCAGCAGCCGACCGGCCGGGCCGAGCTCCTACGAGCAGTACTTC. Translating it yields CASSRPAGPSSYEQYF.

This clonotype was seen repeatedly, ten times or more. This CDR3 reads CASSEGGGTAETQYF. The CDR3 bases are TGCGCCAGCAGTGAGGGGGGTGGGACGGCGGAGACCCAGTACTTC. This rearrangement joins TRBV10-2 to TRBJ2-5; TRBD1 or TRBD2 may be the D gene (5 bases each). Germline assignment: CDR1 WSHSY and CDR2 SAAADI. This CDR3 comprises 15 residues. The V end lost 2 bases, the J end lost 5 bases, and 15 bases lay between the germline ends.

This clonotype was seen a few times. The chain uses TRBV27 and TRBJ2-1, with 9 bases identical to TRBD2. After removal of 5 bases from V and 5 bases from J, the junction contained 7 bases not matched to a gene. The CDR3 spans 15 residues. Germline V gene lookup returns CDR1 MNHEY and CDR2 SMNVEV (reference sequence). The CDR3, as DNA: TGTGCCAGCAGTACCGGGACTAGCCGTAACAATGAGCAGTTCTTC. Protein: CASSTGTSRNNEQFF.

This clonotype has ten or more counts. V is TRBV12-3 or TRBV12-4 and J is TRBJ2-1; no definite D call. V lost 5 bases and J 0 bases, leaving 11 bases between the germline ends. The CDR3 contains 15 residues. The CDR3 loop is CASSKRELSYNEQFF. The CDR3 DNA follows: TGTGCCAGCAGTAAGCGTGAGCTCTCCTACAATGAGCAGTTCTTC.

This clonotype was recorded at least ten times. The chain combines TRBV11-3 with TRBJ2-1; maybe TRBD2 (6 bases). Per germline, CDR1 SGHNT and CDR2 YENEEA. The CDR3 consists of 15 residues. The germline V and J ends were trimmed by 4 bases and 2 bases, with 12 bases remaining between them. This CDR3 reads CASSSRDAAYNEQFF. As DNA, the CDR3 is TGTGCCAGCAGCTCGCGGGACGCCGCCTACAATGAGCAGTTCTTC.

In its sample, this clonotype was seen a few times. The chain recombines TRBV5-1 with TRBJ2-2; D may match TRBD1 or TRBD2 (5 bases each). The CDR3 covers 15 residues. CDR1 is SGHRS, CDR2 YFSETQ, per germline. Trimming left V 1 base short and J 7 bases short, with 14 bases between. CDR3 region: CASSLRGDVGGELFF. CDR3 in DNA: TGCGCCAGCAGCTTGCGAGGGGACGTTGGCGGGGAGCTGTTTTTT. Together with reference TRBV5-1 and TRBJ2-2, the CDR3 gives the full variable domain: KAGVTQTPRYLIKTRGQQVTLSCSPISGHRSVSWYQQTPGQGLQFLFEYFSETQRNKGNFPGRFSGRQFSNSRSEMNVSTLELGDSALYLCASSLRGDVGGELFFGEGSRLTVL.

The gene calls are TRBV6-1 and TRBJ1-1; no clear D. CDR1 is MNHNS and CDR2 is SASEGT in the germline V gene. The CDR3 consists of 11 residues. The V end lost 5 bases, the J end lost 7 bases, and 8 bases lay between the germline ends. CDR3 residues: CASSRGVEAFF. The CDR3 coding sequence is TGTGCCAGCAGTCGGGGAGTTGAAGCTTTCTTT.

Only a few counts were recorded for this clonotype. It may be a read error: a sequence one base away is much more abundant. The rearrangement links TRBV12-3 or TRBV12-4 to TRBJ1-1; D may be TRBD1 (5 bases). The CDR3 is 13 residues long. The CDR3 bases are TGTGCCAGCAGTCTCGGGACGAACACTGGAGCTTTCTTT. Encoded protein: CASSLGTNTGAFF.

In this sample, this clonotype turned up many times. The chain couples TRBV30 to TRBJ2-3; D gene uncertain. This CDR3 is 10 amino acids long. Germline V gene lookup returns CDR1 GTSNPN and CDR2 SVGIG (reference sequence). V gave up 3 bases and J gave up 6 bases, with 4 bases separating them. The CDR3 bases are TGTGCCTGGAGGCAGGATACGCAGTATTTT. It yields the protein CAWRQDTQYF.

This clonotype came up many times. The V call is TRBV27, the J call TRBJ1-5; 7 nucleotides align to TRBD1. Germline assignment: CDR1 MNHEY and CDR2 SMNVEV (reference sequence). V gave up 6 bases and J gave up 1 base; unmatched junction bases: 9. The CDR3 has 16 amino acids. The CDR3 region has the DNA TGTGCCAGCAGGGGACTGACAGGGAGAAGCAATCAGCCCCAGCATTTT. Its translation: CASRGLTGRSNQPQHF.

This clonotype was counted only a few times. This sequence joins TRBV12-3 or TRBV12-4 and TRBJ2-7; maybe TRBD1 (7 bases). V was pared by 7 bases and J by 0 bases, with 16 bases between. The CDR3 consists of 15 residues. Here the CDR3 reads CASNQGGTDSYEQYF. DNA of the CDR3: TGTGCCAGCAATCAAGGGGGGACAGACTCCTACGAGCAGTACTTC.

To note about this clonotype: A clone one base away is much larger, so this may be a read error. This chain connects TRBV2 to TRBJ1-2, with D maybe TRBD1 (5 bases). The germline V and J ends were trimmed by 7 bases and 2 bases, with 11 bases remaining between them. Germline assignment: CDR1 SNHLY and CDR2 FYNNEI. This CDR3 region has 13 residues. CDR3 sequence reads: CASNVRENYGYTF. Here the CDR3 DNA reads TGTGCCAGCAACGTCAGGGAAAACTATGGCTACACCTTC.

This clonotype was observed at least ten times. The genes are TRBV3-1 and TRBJ2-7, with TRBD2 as a possible D gene (6 bases). This CDR3 comprises 14 residues. The V end lost 3 bases, the J end lost 9 bases, and 18 bases lay between the germline ends. CDR1 is LGHDT, CDR2 YNNKEL, per germline (reference sequence). In DNA form, the CDR3 reads TGTGCCAGCAGCCACTTCGAGGCCTCGGGAGTGCAGTACTTC. This codes for CASSHFEASGVQYF.

This clonotype was detected only a few times. J is TRBJ1-2 and V is TRBV4-2; D unclear. Trimming took 0 bases from V and 5 from J, leaving 7 bases between them. CDR1 is LGHNA and CDR2 is YNFKEQ in the germline V gene. The CDR3 runs 13 residues. The CDR3 here is CASSQDPDYGYTF. The DNA of the CDR3 is TGTGCCAGCAGCCAAGATCCGGATTATGGCTACACCTTC.

Only a few counts were recorded for this clonotype. One junction end disagrees with the germline gene, perhaps due to a read error. The J gene is TRBJ1-6, the V gene TRBV4-1; D not certain. From germline, CDR1 is MGHRA and CDR2 YSYEKL. The CDR3 has 18 residues. CDR3 amino acids: CASSEDSNESSYNSPLHF. CDR3 coding DNA: TGCGCCAGCAGCGAAGACTCAAACGAAAGCTCCTATAATTCACCCCTCCACTTT.

In this sample, this clonotype turned up a few times. J is TRBJ1-5 and V is TRBV30; the D gene is possibly TRBD1 (5 bases). The CDR3 contains 15 residues. The V end lost 5 bases, the J end lost 2 bases, and 16 bases lay between the germline ends. Per germline, CDR1 GTSNPN and CDR2 SVGIG (reference sequence). In nucleotides, the CDR3 is TGTGCCTGGTCGGGGGGGGATACGGGCAATCAGCCCCAGCATTTT. Encoded protein: CAWSGGDTGNQPQHF.

A single count supports this clonotype. At one of its ends the junction is not consistent with the germline gene, which may arise from a read error. The chain recombines TRBV2 with TRBJ2-2; TRBD1 is a possible D gene (7 bases). CDR1 SNHLY and CDR2 FYNNEI come from the germline V gene. The CDR3 totals 16 residues. The CDR3 DNA is TGTGCCAGCAGTGGGGGACAGATCCTCGGCACCGGGGGGCTGTTTTTT. It yields the protein CASSGGQILGTGGLFF.

The chain employs TRBV30 and TRBJ2-1, with TRBD2 as a possible D gene (5 bases). V was clipped by 0 bases and J by 9 bases, with 15 bases between them. The CDR3 loop spans 14 amino acids. CDR1 and CDR2 (germline): GTSNPN, SVGIG (reference sequence). The CDR3 DNA reads as TGTGCCTGGAGTGTCTCTGGACTTGGGAGTGAGCAGTTCTTC. Protein: CAWSVSGLGSEQFF.

This clonotype occurred many times. The chain employs TRBV18 and TRBJ1-1; D is unclear. The V and J ends lost 5 bases and 1 base respectively, with 11 bases between them. This CDR3 contains 14 residues. From germline, CDR1 is KGHSH and CDR2 LQKENI. The CDR3 nucleotides read TGTGCCAGCTCAAAACAGTTGGCGAACACTGAAGCTTTCTTT. Protein product: CASSKQLANTEAFF.

Note on this clonotype: A single base separates this from a much larger clone, so it may be a read error. This sequence joins TRBV12-3 or TRBV12-4 and TRBJ2-1; D remains ambiguous. The CDR3 loop spans 12 amino acids. V was clipped by 3 bases and J by 6 bases, with 6 bases between them. CDR3 bases: TGTGCCAGCAGTTTTAGGAGCAATGAGCAGTTCTTC. Protein: CASSFRSNEQFF.

V is TRBV12-3 or TRBV12-4 and J is TRBJ1-2; unclear D gene. The CDR3 sequence is 13 residues long. V was clipped by 5 bases and J by 8 bases, with 15 bases between them. CDR3 in amino acids: CASSTRGPPGYTF. The CDR3, as DNA: TGTGCCAGCAGTACCCGAGGCCCGCCCGGCTACACCTTC.

As for this clonotype: A much larger clone differs by one base, so this may be a read error. The conserved phenylalanine or tryptophan normally closing the CDR3 is absent here, so this likely arose from a read error. V is TRBV11-3 and J is TRBJ2-7, with D hard to call. CDR1 is SGHNT, CDR2 YENEEA, per germline. Trimming removed 5 bases from V and 6 bases from J, with 8 bases in between. The CDR3 extends over 11 amino acids. Here the CDR3 DNA reads TGTGCCAGCAGCGGCCCTCTCGAGCAGTACTGC. Amino acid sequence: CASSGPLEQYC.

The chain has TRBV20-1 and TRBJ1-5; D remains ambiguous. CDR1 and CDR2 (germline): DFQATT, SNEGSKA (reference sequence). There are 14 residues in the CDR3. V lost 2 bases to trimming and J lost 4 bases, with 12 bases between them. The CDR3 spells CSARFTGSNQPQHF. Here the CDR3 DNA reads TGCAGTGCTAGATTTACGGGCAGTAATCAGCCCCAGCATTTT.

This clonotype showed up many times. The V gene is TRBV28, the J gene TRBJ2-3; 7 bases are shared with TRBD2. The CDR3 spans 15 residues. J gave up 3 bases and V 5 bases, and 8 bases lay outside the gene matches. Germline V lookup: CDR1 MDHEN, CDR2 SYDVKM. The CDR3 region is CASSLVGGSTDTQYF. CDR3 nucleotide sequence: TGTGCCAGCAGTCTCGTAGGCGGGAGTACAGATACGCAGTATTTT.